This TCR beta chain was found in a study of OX40 agonist ivuxolimab in advanced cancers. Context from the whole study: The costimulatory receptor OX40 (CD134) was targeted by ivuxolimab, a fully human IgG2 agonistic monoclonal antibody. Intravenous ivuxolimab was administered to patients every 2 weeks at six dose levels: 0.01, 0.1, 0.3, 1.5, 3 and 10 mg/kg. Among the roughly 50 dose-escalation patients, roughly 20 had hepatocellular carcinoma, roughly 15 melanoma, 9 renal cell carcinoma and 9 head and neck cancer. In the dose-escalation cohort, nearly 85% of patients were male, and the mean age was approximately 60 years with a range of roughly 20 to 80. Prior anti-PD-1, anti-PD-L1 or anti-CTLA-4 therapy was permitted, and roughly two fifths of dose-escalation patients had received checkpoint inhibitors. Partial responses were achieved by three dose-escalation patients, of whom one had hepatocellular carcinoma and two had cutaneous melanoma. The purpose of peripheral TCRbeta sequencing was to test whether ivuxolimab changed TCR sequence diversity and led to clonal T-cell expansion. The paper covers the monotherapy dose-escalation part of the phase I ivuxolimab trial, which included N ≈ 50 patients. What the authors observed across the whole study: In partial responders in the 0.1-3.0 mg/kg groups, normalized peripheral clonal expansion was found to be among the lowest, especially among CD8+ T cells. Low levels of normalized T-cell clonal expansion were also seen in some patients who did not respond. The antigen specificity of the clonally expanded peripheral T cells was not determined. On average, CD8+ T cells showed more expanded clones than CD4+ T cells after ivuxolimab. At doses from 0.1 to 3.0 mg/kg, clonal expansion was seen in both CD4+ and CD8+ blood T cells between baseline and week 6.

With regard to this clone: Its binding antigen is unknown. The input lacks base qualities; no much larger clone sits a single base away.

Genomic DNA was extracted from sorted cells for sequencing of the TCRbeta CDR3 region. TCRbeta CDR3 regions were sequenced using the immunoSEQ Assay. TCRdb re-hosts the immuneACCESS table, in-frame sequences only. Its copies lack some clones; in the studies checked, an unresolved V gene accounts for under half of them, and the cause for the rest is not known. Here the sample has tens of thousands of clones; 75% to 95% occur a single time. The ten biggest clones cover roughly 2.6% of the sample. The trial excluded patients who had a history of autoimmune disease or who were on systemic immunosuppression. In every dose cohort, peripheral blood was drawn for TCR sequencing at baseline, cycle 4 day 1, and cycle 7 day 1. The samples were drawn from a first-in-human, open-label, multicenter phase I dose-escalation trial of ivuxolimab. Adults with locally advanced or metastatic melanoma, renal cell carcinoma, hepatocellular carcinoma or head and neck squamous cell carcinoma were enrolled in the trial. CD4+ and CD8+ T cells were sorted separately from peripheral blood before TCR sequencing.

Inclusive of the bounding cysteine and phenylalanine, the CDR3 is 13 residues long. This entry keeps only the CDR3 DNA: 39 bases, framed from base 1. Trimming removed 6 bases from V and 10 bases from J, leaving 18 bases between the germline ends. As encoded in the germline V gene, CDR1 is MGHDK while CDR2 is SYGVNS. The chain is encoded by TRBV25-1 joined to TRBJ1-2; no D gene call is confident. The origin of this receptor is an adult with an advanced solid tumor such as melanoma, head and neck, liver or kidney cancer. The material was CD4+ or CD8+ T cells sorted from blood, obtained in a trial of the OX40 agonist ivuxolimab. The CDR3 corresponds to CASSPEPWSTYTF. The nucleotide sequence reads TGTGCCAGCAGCCCCGAGCCTTGGAGTACCTACACCTTC.